This passage covers 3 T cell receptor beta chains from one sample sequenced in a study of blood T cell repertoires in COVID-19. Sequencing was performed with immunoSEQ multiplex PCR; in TCRdb, only in-frame clones are kept and a portion is missing. This table holds roughly 100,000 clones, 80% to 90% found once. Sequenced: peripheral blood. The source of these receptors is a man between 35 and 55 years old with active or convalescent COVID-19.

V and J are TRBV7-2 and TRBJ2-7, with 9 bases lining up with TRBD2. Trimming cost V 5 bases and J 4 bases; bases outside gene matches: 15. The CDR3 has 17 amino acids. The germline V gene has CDR1 SGHTA and CDR2 FQGNSA. The CDR3 protein is CASSPRYAGGPNYEQYF. CDR3 nucleotide sequence: TGTGCCAGCAGCCCACGTTACGCGGGGGGGCCTAATTACGAGCAGTACTTC.

This chain joins TRBV5-1 and TRBJ2-7; D is perhaps TRBD1 (6 bases). The CDR3 has 15 amino acids. V was cut by 0 bases and J by 2 bases, with 12 bases left in between. Germline CDR1 SGHRS, CDR2 YFSETQ. The CDR3 bases are TGCGCCAGCAGCTTGGCCCCGGGACAAACCTACGAGCAGTACTTC. Amino acids: CASSLAPGQTYEQYF. Variable domain in full (rest from reference TRBV5-1 and TRBJ2-7): KAGVTQTPRYLIKTRGQQVTLSCSPISGHRSVSWYQQTPGQGLQFLFEYFSETQRNKGNFPGRFSGRQFSNSRSEMNVSTLELGDSALYLCASSLAPGQTYEQYFGPGTRLTVT.

V gene TRBV11-2 combines with J gene TRBJ2-7; TRBD2 agrees at 7 bases. CDR1 and CDR2 from the germline V gene are SGHAT and FQNNGV. After removal of 5 bases from V and 3 bases from J, the junction contained 16 bases not matched to a gene. There are 17 residues in the CDR3. The CDR3 reads CASSQGGGGRYFYEQYF. In nucleotides, the CDR3 is TGTGCCAGCAGCCAAGGTGGGGGGGGTCGATATTTCTACGAGCAGTACTTC.